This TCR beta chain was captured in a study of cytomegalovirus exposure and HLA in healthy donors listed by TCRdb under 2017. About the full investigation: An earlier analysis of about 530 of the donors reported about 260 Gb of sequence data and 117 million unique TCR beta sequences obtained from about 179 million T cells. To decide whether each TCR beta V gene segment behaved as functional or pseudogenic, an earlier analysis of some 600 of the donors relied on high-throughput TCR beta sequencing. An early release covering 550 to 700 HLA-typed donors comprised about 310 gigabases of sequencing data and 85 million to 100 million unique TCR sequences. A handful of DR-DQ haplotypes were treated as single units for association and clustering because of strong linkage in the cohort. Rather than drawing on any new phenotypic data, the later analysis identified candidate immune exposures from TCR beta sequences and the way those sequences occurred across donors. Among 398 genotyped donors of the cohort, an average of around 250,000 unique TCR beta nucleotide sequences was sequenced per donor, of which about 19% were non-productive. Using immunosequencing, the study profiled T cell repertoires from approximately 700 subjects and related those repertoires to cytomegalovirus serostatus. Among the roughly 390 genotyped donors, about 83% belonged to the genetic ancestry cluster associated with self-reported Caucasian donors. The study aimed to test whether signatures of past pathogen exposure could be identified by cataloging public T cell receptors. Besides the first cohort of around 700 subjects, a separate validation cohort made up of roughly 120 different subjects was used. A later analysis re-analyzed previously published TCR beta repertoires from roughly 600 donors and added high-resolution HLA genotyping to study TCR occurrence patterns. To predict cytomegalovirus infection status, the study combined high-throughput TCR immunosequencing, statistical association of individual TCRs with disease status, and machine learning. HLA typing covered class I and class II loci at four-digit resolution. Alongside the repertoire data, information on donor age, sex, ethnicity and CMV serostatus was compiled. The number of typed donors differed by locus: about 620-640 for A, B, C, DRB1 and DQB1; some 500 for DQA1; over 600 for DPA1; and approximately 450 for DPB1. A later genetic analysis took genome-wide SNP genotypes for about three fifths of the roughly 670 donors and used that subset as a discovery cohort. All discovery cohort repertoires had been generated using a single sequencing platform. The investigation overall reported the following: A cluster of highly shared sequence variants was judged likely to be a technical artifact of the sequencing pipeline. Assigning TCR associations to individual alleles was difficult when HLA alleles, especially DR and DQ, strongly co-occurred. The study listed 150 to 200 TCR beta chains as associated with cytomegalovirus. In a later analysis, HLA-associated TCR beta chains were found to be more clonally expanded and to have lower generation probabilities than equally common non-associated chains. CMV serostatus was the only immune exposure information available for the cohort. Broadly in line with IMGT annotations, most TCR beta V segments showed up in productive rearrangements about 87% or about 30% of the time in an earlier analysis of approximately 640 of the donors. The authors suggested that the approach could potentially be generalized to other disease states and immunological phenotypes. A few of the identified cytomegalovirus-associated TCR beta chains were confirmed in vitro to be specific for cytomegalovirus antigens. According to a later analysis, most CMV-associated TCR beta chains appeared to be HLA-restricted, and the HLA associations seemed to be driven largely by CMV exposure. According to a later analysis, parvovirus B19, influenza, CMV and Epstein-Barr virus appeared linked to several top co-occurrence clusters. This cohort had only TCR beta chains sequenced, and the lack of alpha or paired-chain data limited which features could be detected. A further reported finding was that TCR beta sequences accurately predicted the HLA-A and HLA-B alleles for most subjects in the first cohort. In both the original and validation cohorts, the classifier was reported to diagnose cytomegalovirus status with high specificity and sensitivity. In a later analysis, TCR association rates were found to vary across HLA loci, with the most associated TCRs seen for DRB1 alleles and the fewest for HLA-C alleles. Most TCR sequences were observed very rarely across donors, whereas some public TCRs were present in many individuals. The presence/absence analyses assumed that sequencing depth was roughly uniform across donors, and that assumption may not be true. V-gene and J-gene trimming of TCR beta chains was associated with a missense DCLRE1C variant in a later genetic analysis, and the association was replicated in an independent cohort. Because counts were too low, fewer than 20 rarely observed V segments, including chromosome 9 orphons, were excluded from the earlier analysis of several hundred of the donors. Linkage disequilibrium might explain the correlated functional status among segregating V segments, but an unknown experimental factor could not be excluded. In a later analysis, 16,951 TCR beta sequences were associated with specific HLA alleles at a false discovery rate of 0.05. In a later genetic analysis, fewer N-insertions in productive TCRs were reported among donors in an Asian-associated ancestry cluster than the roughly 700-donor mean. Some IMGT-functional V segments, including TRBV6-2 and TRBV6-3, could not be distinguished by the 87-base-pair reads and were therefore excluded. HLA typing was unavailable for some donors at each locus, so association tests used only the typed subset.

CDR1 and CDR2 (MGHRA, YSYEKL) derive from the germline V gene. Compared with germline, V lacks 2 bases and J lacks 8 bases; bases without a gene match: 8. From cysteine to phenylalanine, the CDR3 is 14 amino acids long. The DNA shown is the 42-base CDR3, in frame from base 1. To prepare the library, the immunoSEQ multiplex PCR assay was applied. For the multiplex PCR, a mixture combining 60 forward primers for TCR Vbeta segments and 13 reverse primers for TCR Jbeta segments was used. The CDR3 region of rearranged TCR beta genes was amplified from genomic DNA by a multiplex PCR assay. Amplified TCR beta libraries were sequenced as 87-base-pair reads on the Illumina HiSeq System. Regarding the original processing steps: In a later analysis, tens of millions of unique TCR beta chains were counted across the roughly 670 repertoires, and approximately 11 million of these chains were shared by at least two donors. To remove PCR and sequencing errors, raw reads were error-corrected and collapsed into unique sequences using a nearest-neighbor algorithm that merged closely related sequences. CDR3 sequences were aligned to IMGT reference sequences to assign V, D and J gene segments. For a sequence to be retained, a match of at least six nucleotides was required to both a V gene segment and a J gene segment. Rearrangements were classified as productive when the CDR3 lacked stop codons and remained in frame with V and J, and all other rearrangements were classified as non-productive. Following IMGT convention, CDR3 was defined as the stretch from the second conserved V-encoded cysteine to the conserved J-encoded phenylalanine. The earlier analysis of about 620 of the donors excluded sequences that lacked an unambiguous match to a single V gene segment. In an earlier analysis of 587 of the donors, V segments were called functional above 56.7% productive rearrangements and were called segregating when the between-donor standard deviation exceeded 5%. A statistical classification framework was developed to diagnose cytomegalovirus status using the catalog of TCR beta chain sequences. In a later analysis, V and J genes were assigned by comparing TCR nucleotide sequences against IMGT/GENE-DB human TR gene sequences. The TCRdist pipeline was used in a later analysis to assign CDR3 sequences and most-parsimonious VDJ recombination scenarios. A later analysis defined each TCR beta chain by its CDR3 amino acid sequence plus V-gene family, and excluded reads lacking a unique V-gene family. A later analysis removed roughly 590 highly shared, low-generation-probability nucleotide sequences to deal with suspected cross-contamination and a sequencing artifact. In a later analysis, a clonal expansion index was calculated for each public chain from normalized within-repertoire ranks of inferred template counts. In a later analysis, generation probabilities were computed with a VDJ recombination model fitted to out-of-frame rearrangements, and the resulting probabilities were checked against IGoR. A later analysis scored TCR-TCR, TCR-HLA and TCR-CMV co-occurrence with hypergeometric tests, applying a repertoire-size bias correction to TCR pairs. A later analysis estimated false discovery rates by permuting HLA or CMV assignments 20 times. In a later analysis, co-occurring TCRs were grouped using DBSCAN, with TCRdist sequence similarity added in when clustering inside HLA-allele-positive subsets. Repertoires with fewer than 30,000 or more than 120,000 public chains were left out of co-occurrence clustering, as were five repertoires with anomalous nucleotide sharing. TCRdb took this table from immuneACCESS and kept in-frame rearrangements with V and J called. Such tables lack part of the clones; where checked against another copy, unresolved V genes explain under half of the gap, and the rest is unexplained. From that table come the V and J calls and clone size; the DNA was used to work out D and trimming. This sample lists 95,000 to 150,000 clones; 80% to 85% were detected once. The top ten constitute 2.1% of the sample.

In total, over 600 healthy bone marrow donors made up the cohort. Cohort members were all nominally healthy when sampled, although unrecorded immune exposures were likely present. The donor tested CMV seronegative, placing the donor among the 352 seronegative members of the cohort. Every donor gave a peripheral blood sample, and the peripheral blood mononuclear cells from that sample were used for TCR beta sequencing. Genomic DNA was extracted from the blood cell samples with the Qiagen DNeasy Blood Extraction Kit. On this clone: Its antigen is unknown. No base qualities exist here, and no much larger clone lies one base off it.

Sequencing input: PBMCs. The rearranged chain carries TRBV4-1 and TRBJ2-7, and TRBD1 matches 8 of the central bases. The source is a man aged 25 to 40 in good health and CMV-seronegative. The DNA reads TGCGCCAGCAGCCAATTGTCAGGGGGCCCCCAGCAGTACTTC. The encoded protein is CASSQLSGGPQQYF.